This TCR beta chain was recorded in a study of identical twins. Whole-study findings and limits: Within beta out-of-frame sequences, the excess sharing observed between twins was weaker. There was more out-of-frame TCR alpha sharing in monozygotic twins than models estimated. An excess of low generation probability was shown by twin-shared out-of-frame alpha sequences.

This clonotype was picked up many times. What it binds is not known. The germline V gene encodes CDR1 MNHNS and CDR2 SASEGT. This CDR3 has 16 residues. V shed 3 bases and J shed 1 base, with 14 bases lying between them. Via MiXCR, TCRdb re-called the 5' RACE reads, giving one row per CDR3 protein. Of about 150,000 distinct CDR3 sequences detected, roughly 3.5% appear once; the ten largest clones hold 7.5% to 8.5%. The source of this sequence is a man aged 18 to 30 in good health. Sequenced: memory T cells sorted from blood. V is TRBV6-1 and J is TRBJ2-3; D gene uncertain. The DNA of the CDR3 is TGTGCCAGCAGTGACCGGCAGAATTCGGGCACAGATACGCAGTATTTT. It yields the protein CASSDRQNSGTDTQYF.